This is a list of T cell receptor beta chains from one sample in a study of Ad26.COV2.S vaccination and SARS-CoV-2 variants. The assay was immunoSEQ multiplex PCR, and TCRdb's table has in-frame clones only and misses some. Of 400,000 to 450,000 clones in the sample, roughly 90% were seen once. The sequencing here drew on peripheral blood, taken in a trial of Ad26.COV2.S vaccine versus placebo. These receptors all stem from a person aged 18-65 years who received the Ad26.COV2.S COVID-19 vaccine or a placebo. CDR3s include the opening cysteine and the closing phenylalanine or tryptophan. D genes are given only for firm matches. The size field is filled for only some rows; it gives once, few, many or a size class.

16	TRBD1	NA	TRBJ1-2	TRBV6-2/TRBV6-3	TGTGCCAGCAGTTACTCGTTCCTGGAGGGGGCATCAGGCTACACCTTC	CASSYSFLEGASGYTF
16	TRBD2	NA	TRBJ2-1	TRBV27	TGTGCCAGCAGTTCACCCCTAGCGGGGGGGTACAATGAGCAGTTCTTC	CASSSPLAGGYNEQFF
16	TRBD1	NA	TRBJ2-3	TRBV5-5	TGTGCCAGCAGCTGGTATAACAGGGGGCGCACAGATACGCAGTATTTT	CASSWYNRGRTDTQYF
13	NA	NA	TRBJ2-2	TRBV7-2	TGTGCCAGCAGCTTAGGGGGATCCGGGGAGCTGTTTTTT	CASSLGGSGELFF
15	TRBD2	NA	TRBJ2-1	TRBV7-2	TGTGCCAGCAGCGTTACTAGCGGGGGGGGTAATGAGCAGTTCTTC	CASSVTSGGGNEQFF
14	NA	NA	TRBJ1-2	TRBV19	TGTGCCAGTAGTCCGTTGACACCAATCTATGGCTACACCTTC	CASSPLTPIYGYTF
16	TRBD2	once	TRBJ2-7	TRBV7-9	TGTGCCAGCAGCCCAGGGACTAGCGGGGGGGCCGGCGAGCAGTACTTC	CASSPGTSGGAGEQYF
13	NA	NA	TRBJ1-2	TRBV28	TGTGCCAGCATTCCCCGGGTTGACTATGGCTACACCTTC	CASIPRVDYGYTF
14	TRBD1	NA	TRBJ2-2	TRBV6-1	TGTGCCAGCAGTGATGGTAGGGGGCCCGGGGAGCTGTTTTTT	CASSDGRGPGELFF
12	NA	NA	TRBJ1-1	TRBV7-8	TGTGCCAGCAGCTTTTGGGGCACTGAAGCTTTCTTT	CASSFWGTEAFF
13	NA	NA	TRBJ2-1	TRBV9	TGTGCCAGCAGCGTATGGGGAGGTGGTGAGCAGTTCTTC	CASSVWGGGEQFF
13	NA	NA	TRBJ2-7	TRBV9	TGTGCCAGCAGCGGGGGGCAAAACTACGAGCAGTGCTTC	CASSGGQNYEQCF
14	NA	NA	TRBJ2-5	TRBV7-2	TGTGCCAGCAGCGTAGGGGGGGCGAGGGAGACCCAGTACTTC	CASSVGGARETQYF
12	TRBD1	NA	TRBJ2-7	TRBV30	TGTGCCTGGAGCGCGGACAGGGACGAGCAGTACTTC	CAWSADRDEQYF
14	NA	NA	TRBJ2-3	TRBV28	TGTGCCAGCAAAGGGGGGGCGAGCATGGATACGCAGTATTTT	CASKGGASMDTQYF
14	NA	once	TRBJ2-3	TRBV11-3	TGTGCCAGCAGCCCAGGGGCTAGCACAGATACGCAGTATTTT	CASSPGASTDTQYF
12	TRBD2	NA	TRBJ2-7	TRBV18	TGTGCCAGCTCAGCGGGGGGATACGAGCAGTACTTC	CASSAGGYEQYF
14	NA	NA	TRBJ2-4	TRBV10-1	TGCGCCAGCAGTGACCCGATCGGGGGAAACATTCAGTACTTC	CASSDPIGGNIQYF
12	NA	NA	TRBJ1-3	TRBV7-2	TGTGCCAGCAGCCTGTTAGGAAACACCATATATTTT	CASSLLGNTIYF
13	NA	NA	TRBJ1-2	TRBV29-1	TGCAGCGTTGAAGATGGGCCAGGGGATGGCTACACCTTC	CSVEDGPGDGYTF
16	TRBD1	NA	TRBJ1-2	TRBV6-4	TGTGCCAGCAGTTCTTTCGGGACAGAGAGTTTTTATGGCTACACCTTC	CASSSFGTESFYGYTF
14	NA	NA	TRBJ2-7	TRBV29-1	TGCAGCGGAGTCCGCCTTTTAAGCTCCTACGAGCAGTACTTC	CSGVRLLSSYEQYF
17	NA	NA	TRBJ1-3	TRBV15	TGTGCCACCAGCAGAAGTCGGACGGACAGCTCTGGAAACACCATATATTTT	CATSRSRTDSSGNTIYF
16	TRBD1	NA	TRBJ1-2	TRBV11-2	TGTGCCAGCAGCTCCCGGACAGGGTTAAACTCCTATGGCTACACCTTC	CASSSRTGLNSYGYTF
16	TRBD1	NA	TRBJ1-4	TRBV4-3	TGCGCCAGCAGCCAAGACCCTGGGACAGGGGGCGAAAAACTGTTTTTT	CASSQDPGTGGEKLFF
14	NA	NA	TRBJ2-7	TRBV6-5	TGTGCCAGCAGGCGGCAGGGGGGTCTTAACGAGCAGTACTTC	CASRRQGGLNEQYF
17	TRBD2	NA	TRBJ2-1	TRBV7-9	TGTGCCAGCAGCTTAGATCGGACTAGCGGGGTCCGCAATGAGCAGTTCTTC	CASSLDRTSGVRNEQFF
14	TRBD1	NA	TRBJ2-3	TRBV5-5	TGTGCCAGCAGCTTGGGGACAGGGATAGATACGCAGTATTTT	CASSLGTGIDTQYF
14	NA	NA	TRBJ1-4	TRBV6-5	TGTGCCAGCAGTACGGGACGTTGGGATGAAAAACTGTTTTTT	CASSTGRWDEKLFF
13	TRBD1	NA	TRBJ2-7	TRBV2	TGTGCCAGCAGTGCAGGGGGCGCATACGAGCAGTACTTC	CASSAGGAYEQYF
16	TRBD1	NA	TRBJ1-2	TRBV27	TGTGCCAGCACCCAACGAAGCCCCGCGACAGGGGATGGCTACACCTTC	CASTQRSPATGDGYTF
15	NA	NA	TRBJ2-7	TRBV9	TGTGCCAGCAGCGTACTCGGGAGACTTCGAGACGAGCAGTACTTC	CASSVLGRLRDEQYF
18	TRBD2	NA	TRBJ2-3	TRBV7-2	TGTGCCAGCAGGTGGAACCCTAGGACTAGCGGGGACACAGATACGCAGTATTTT	CASRWNPRTSGDTDTQYF
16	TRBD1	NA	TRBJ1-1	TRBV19	TGTGCCAGTAGTACGAACAGGGGTGCGGTGAACACTGAAGCTTTCTTT	CASSTNRGAVNTEAFF
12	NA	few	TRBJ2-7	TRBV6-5	TGTGCCAGCAGTTCCCGGGACCACGAGCAGTACTTC	CASSSRDHEQYF
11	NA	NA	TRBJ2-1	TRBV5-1	TGCGCCAGCAGCTCCTCCTGGGAGCAGTTCTTC	CASSSSWEQFF
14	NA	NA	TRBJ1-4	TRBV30	TGTGCCTGGAGTATCAGAGATCCTAATGAAAAACTGTTTTTT	CAWSIRDPNEKLFF
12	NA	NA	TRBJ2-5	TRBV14	TGTGCCAGCAGCCAAGTTGAGGAGACCCAGTACTTC	CASSQVEETQYF
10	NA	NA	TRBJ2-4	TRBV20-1	TGCAGTGTAGTCAAAAACATTCAGTACTTC	CSVVKNIQYF
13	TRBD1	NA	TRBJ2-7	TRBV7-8	TGTGCCAGCAGCATCGACAGGGGCGCAGAGCAGTACTTC	CASSIDRGAEQYF
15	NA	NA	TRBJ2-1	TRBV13	TGTGCCAGCAGCTATCGGGGTAGCTCCTACAATGAGCAGTTCTTC	CASSYRGSSYNEQFF